The present T cell receptor (beta chain) was sequenced within a study of technical replicates of blood from several donors. Method: immunoSEQ multiplex PCR; TCRdb's copy keeps in-frame clones and lacks some. This sample has approximately 82,000 clones, with about nine tenths found just once. Germline V gives CDR1 LNHDA, CDR2 SQIVND (reference sequence). Trimming left V 9 bases short and J 4 bases short, with 13 bases between. This CDR3 is built from 13 residues. The receptor's source is a human donor in good health. Sequencing used T cells isolated from PBMCs. This sequence joins TRBV19 and TRBJ1-5; D not certain. The CDR3 bases are TGTGCCAGCCGAACGGTTGCGAATCAGCCCCAGCATTTT. Its protein is CASRTVANQPQHF.